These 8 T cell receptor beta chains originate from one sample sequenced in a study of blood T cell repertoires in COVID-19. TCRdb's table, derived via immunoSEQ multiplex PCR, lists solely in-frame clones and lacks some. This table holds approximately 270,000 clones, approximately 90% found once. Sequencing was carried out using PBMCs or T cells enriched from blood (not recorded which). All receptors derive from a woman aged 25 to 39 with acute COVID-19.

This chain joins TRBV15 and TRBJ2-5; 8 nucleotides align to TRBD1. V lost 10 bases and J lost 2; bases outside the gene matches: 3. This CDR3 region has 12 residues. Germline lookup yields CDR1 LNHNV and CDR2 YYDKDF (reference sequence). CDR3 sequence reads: CAIRDRQETQYF. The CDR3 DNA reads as TGTGCCATCCGGGACAGGCAAGAGACCCAGTACTTC.

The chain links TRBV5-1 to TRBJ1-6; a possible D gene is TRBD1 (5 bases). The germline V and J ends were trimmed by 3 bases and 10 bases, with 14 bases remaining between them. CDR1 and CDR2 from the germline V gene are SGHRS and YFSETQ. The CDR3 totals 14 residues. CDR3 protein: CASSSDTPGSPLHF. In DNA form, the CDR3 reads TGCGCCAGCAGCTCCGACACCCCAGGGTCACCCCTCCACTTT.

The CDR3 sequence is CASSLQGAGTEAFF. DNA for the CDR3: TGTGCCAGCAGTCTTCAGGGGGCAGGCACTGAAGCTTTCTTT. The rearrangement uses TRBV25-1 and TRBJ1-1; 8 nucleotides line up with TRBD1. The CDR3 sequence is 14 residues long. The germline V gene has CDR1 MGHDK and CDR2 SYGVNS. After removal of 5 bases from V and 4 bases from J, the junction contained 6 bases not matched to a gene.

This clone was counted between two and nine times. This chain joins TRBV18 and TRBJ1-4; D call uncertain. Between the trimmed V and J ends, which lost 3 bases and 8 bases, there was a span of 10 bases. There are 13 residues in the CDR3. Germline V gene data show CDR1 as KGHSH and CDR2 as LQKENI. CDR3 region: CASSPASEEKLFF. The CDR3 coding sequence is TGTGCCAGCTCACCGGCCAGCGAAGAAAAACTGTTTTTT.

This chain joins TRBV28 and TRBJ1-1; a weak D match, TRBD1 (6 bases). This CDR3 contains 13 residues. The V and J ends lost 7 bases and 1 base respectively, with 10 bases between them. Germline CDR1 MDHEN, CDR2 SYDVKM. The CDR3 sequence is CASTVGGNTEAFF. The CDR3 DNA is TGTGCCAGCACCGTAGGGGGGAACACTGAAGCTTTCTTT.

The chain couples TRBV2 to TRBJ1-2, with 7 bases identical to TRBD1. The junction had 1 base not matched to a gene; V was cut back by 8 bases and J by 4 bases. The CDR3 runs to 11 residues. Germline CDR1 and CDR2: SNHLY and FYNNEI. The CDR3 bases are TGTGCCAGCGGACAGGCCTATGGCTACACCTTC. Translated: CASGQAYGYTF.

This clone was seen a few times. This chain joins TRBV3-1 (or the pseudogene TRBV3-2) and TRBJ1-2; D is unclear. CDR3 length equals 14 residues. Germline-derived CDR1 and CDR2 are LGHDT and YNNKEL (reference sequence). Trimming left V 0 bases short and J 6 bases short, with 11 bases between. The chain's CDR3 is CASSQEAGRDGYTF. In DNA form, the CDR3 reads TGTGCCAGCAGCCAAGAAGCGGGCCGGGATGGCTACACCTTC.

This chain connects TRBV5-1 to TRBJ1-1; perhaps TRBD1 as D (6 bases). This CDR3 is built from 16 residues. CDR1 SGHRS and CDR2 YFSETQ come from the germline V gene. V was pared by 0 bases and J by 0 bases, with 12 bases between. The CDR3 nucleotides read TGCGCCAGCAGCTTGGACCCGGGGGGGCTGAACACTGAAGCTTTCTTT. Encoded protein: CASSLDPGGLNTEAFF. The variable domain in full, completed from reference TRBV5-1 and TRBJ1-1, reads KAGVTQTPRYLIKTRGQQVTLSCSPISGHRSVSWYQQTPGQGLQFLFEYFSETQRNKGNFPGRFSGRQFSNSRSEMNVSTLELGDSALYLCASSLDPGGLNTEAFFGQGTRLTVV.